The next 29 T cell receptor beta chains were all read from a single sample in a study of CD8 T cells in ankylosing spondylitis. General study findings and limits: Fewer than ten highly homologous variants made up a TCR beta motif that seemed to typify ankylosing spondylitis blood.

Each CDR3 protein gets one entry after TCRdb re-called the 5' RACE reads with MiXCR. The data hold roughly 670,000 distinct CDR3 sequences, with roughly 19% observed a single time. Their target antigens are unknown. The material sequenced was blood, either unsorted or a sorted T cell fraction (not recorded which). The source is a male donor with ankylosing spondylitis.

This clonotype was recorded at least ten times. The rearrangement links TRBV24-1 to TRBJ2-1; a weak D match, TRBD2 (6 bases). The CDR3 loop spans 15 amino acids. V dropped 3 bases and J dropped 10 bases, with 18 bases sitting between them. Per germline, CDR1 KGHDR and CDR2 SFDVKD. The CDR3 coding sequence is TGTGCCACCAGTGATGTTGCGCGACCGGGAGAAGAGCAGTTCTTC. Encoded protein: CATSDVARPGEEQFF.

The rearrangement links TRBV7-2 to TRBJ1-6; D call uncertain. CDR1 is SGHTA and CDR2 is FQGNSA in the germline V gene. This CDR3 region has 14 residues. Trimming pared 0 bases from V and 10 bases from J, leaving 10 bases between. CDR3 in DNA: TGTGCCAGCAGCTTAGCTGGTGGTTCGTCACCCCTCCACTTT. Protein sequence: CASSLAGGSSPLHF.

In its sample, this clonotype was seen many times. CDR3 in DNA: TGTGCCAGCAGCGCCGGCCCCGACAGAGCCACTGAAGCTTTCTTT. Translated, it gives CASSAGPDRATEAFF. The chain links TRBV7-2 to TRBJ1-1; tentatively, D is TRBD1 (5 bases). Germline V CDR1 and CDR2: SGHTA, FQGNSA. The V and J ends lost 5 bases and 4 bases respectively, with 17 bases between them. This CDR3 is built from 15 residues.

There are a few counts of this clonotype. As DNA, the CDR3 is TGTGCCAGCAGCTTTGTTGAGATGAACACTGAAGCTTTCTTT. Amino acids: CASSFVEMNTEAFF. The chain links TRBV7-8 to TRBJ1-1; no clear D gene. Germline V gene sequence: CDR1 SGHVS, CDR2 FQNEAQ. This CDR3 has 14 residues. The V and J ends lost 3 bases and 0 bases respectively, with 8 bases between them.

The chain recombines TRBV6-1 with TRBJ2-7, with unresolved D. Germline CDR1 and CDR2: MNHNS and SASEGT. The CDR3 totals 13 residues. Trimming stripped 5 bases from V and 5 bases from J, with 13 bases between. Written as DNA, the CDR3 is TGTGCCAGCAGTCCTCCGCCCCCACACGAGCAGTACTTC. This sequence encodes CASSPPPPHEQYF.

This clonotype appeared a few times. V gene TRBV29-1 combines with J gene TRBJ2-7; a possible D gene is TRBD2 (5 bases). This CDR3 is 14 amino acids long. Germline loops: CDR1 SQVTM, CDR2 ANQGSEA. V shed 3 bases and J shed 4 bases, with 16 bases lying between them. The CDR3 spells CSVDLGEDCYEQYF. The DNA of the CDR3 is TGCAGCGTTGACTTGGGCGAGGACTGTTACGAGCAGTACTTC.

The chain has TRBV9 and TRBJ1-2; perhaps TRBD1 as D (6 bases). Between the trimmed V and J ends, which lost 3 bases and 3 bases, there was a span of 9 bases. The V gene's germline CDR1 is SGDLS and CDR2 YYNGEE. The CDR3 contains 13 residues. This chain's CDR3 is CASSARQDYGYTF. In DNA, the CDR3 is TGTGCCAGCAGCGCAAGACAGGACTATGGCTACACCTTC.

This chain uses TRBV11-2 with TRBJ1-2, with D possibly matching TRBD1 (6 bases). This CDR3 contains 13 residues. V dropped 3 bases and J dropped 8 bases, with 13 bases sitting between them. Germline V gene sequence: CDR1 SGHAT, CDR2 FQNNGV. The CDR3 sequence is CASSFGWDNGYTF. The CDR3 bases are TGTGCCAGCAGCTTCGGGTGGGACAACGGCTACACCTTC. The entire variable domain, with the rest obtained from reference TRBV11-2 and TRBJ1-2, is as follows: EAGVAQSPRYKIIEKRQSVAFWCNPISGHATLYWYQQILGQGPKLLIQFQNNGVVDDSQLPKDRFSAERLKGVDSTLKIQPAKLEDSAVYLCASSFGWDNGYTFGSGTRLTVV.

This clonotype was seen a few times. One end of the junction varies from germline; a read error may be responsible. This chain uses TRBV3-1 with TRBJ1-1; no reliable D call. The V gene's germline CDR1 is LGHDT and CDR2 YNNKEL (reference sequence). This CDR3 is 13 amino acids long. In nucleotides, the CDR3 is TGTGCCAGCAGCGAAGTCTCGGCCACTGTAGCTTTCTTT. Encoded protein: CASSEVSATVAFF.

The CDR3 region is CASSDPRDYYNEQFF. CDR3 nucleotides: TGTGCCAGCAGCGACCCACGGGACTACTACAATGAGCAGTTCTTC. The chain combines TRBV7-9 with TRBJ2-1; 7 nucleotides line up with TRBD2. Germline CDR1 and CDR2: SEHNR and FQNEAQ (reference sequence). CDR3 length: 15 residues. V lost 5 bases, J lost 3 bases, and 7 bases stayed unmatched.

The CDR3 DNA follows: TGTGCCAGCAGCCCGATGGACGGGACCCTTCCAAATCAGCCCCAGCATTTT. It is translated as CASSPMDGTLPNQPQHF. V gene TRBV9 combines with J gene TRBJ1-5, with a weak D call TRBD1 (5 bases). The CDR3 covers 17 residues. From germline, CDR1 is SGDLS and CDR2 YYNGEE. Trimming took off 4 bases at V and 4 bases at J, with 21 bases between the two ends. Looking up the rest from reference TRBV9 and TRBJ1-5 gives the full variable domain: DSGVTQTPKHLITATGQRVTLRCSPRSGDLSVYWYQQSLDQGLQFLIQYYNGEERAKGNILERFSAQQFPDLHSELNLSSLELGDSALYFCASSPMDGTLPNQPQHFGDGTRLSIL.

This clonotype was counted a few times. The rearrangement uses TRBV18 and TRBJ2-7; D gene ambiguous. CDR1 KGHSH and CDR2 LQKENI come from the germline V gene. This CDR3 region has 13 residues. The ends were cut back, 2 bases at V and 1 base at J, with 6 bases in the middle. The CDR3 nucleotides are TGTGCCAGCTCACCAACAGTTTCCTACGAGCAGTACTTC. It specifies CASSPTVSYEQYF.

V usage is TRBV5-1 and J usage is TRBJ2-1; TRBD2 matches 13 bases. Germline CDR1 and CDR2: SGHRS and YFSETQ. V was clipped by 0 bases and J by 8 bases; unmatched bases: 5. The CDR3 is 16 residues long. Here the CDR3 DNA reads TGCGCCAGCAGCTTGGCCCGACTAGCGGGAGGCGATGAGCAGTTCTTC. Translated, it gives CASSLARLAGGDEQFF.

This clonotype has a handful of counts. J is TRBJ2-2 and V is TRBV5-1; TRBD1 matches at 11 bases. CDR1 and CDR2 (germline): SGHRS, YFSETQ. V gave up 4 bases and J gave up 5 bases; unmatched junction bases: 7. The CDR3 runs to 16 residues. The CDR3 is CASSPPGQGGTGELFF. CDR3 in DNA: TGCGCCAGCAGCCCCCCGGGACAGGGGGGTACCGGGGAGCTGTTTTTT. Looking up the rest from reference TRBV5-1 and TRBJ2-2 gives the full variable domain: KAGVTQTPRYLIKTRGQQVTLSCSPISGHRSVSWYQQTPGQGLQFLFEYFSETQRNKGNFPGRFSGRQFSNSRSEMNVSTLELGDSALYLCASSPPGQGGTGELFFGEGSRLTVL.

This clonotype was seen more than once but under ten times. The chain is built from TRBV12-3 or TRBV12-4 and TRBJ1-2; D gene unclear. Trimming left V 3 bases short and J 2 bases short, with 10 bases between. The CDR3 consists of 14 residues. CDR3 loop: CASSFSSNNYGYTF. DNA of the CDR3: TGTGCCAGCAGTTTTAGTTCAAACAACTATGGCTACACCTTC.

This clonotype was recorded a few times. V is TRBV6-4 and J is TRBJ1-4, with D perhaps matching TRBD1 (5 bases). The V end lost 6 bases, the J end lost 5 bases, and 16 bases lay between the germline ends. Looked up from germline, CDR1 is MRHNA and CDR2 is SNTAGT. This CDR3 has 15 residues. This CDR3 reads CASSRVDAKNEKLFF. CDR3 sequence (DNA): TGTGCCAGCAGCAGGGTTGATGCCAAAAATGAAAAACTGTTTTTT.

This rearrangement joins TRBV12-3 or TRBV12-4 to TRBJ2-7; D uncertain. This CDR3 spans 12 amino acids. V lost 8 bases and J 5 bases, leaving 13 bases between the germline ends. CDR3 nucleotide sequence: TGTGCCAGCCAAAGCCGCCCCCACGAGCAGTACTTC. Translating it yields CASQSRPHEQYF.

This clonotype has just a few counts. The rearrangement uses TRBV29-1 and TRBJ1-2; D not certain. The CDR3 sequence is 11 residues long. Trimming cost V 6 bases and J 6 bases, with 11 bases left between them. Germline V CDR1 and CDR2: SQVTM, ANQGSEA. CDR3 amino acids: CSVLLGDGYTF. In DNA, the CDR3 is TGCAGCGTCCTGCTTGGTGATGGCTACACCTTC.

This clonotype occurred a few times. The gene calls are TRBV6-2 or TRBV6-3 and TRBJ1-5; D is ambiguous. The CDR3 is made up of 14 amino acids. V was pared by 1 base and J by 3 bases, with 7 bases between. Germline V gene lookup returns CDR1 MNHEY and CDR2 SVGEGT. In DNA, the CDR3 is TGTGCCAGCAGTTACTGGCAGGTCAATCAGCCCCAGCATTTT. It is translated as CASSYWQVNQPQHF.

The chain couples TRBV12-3 or TRBV12-4 to TRBJ1-5; 8 bases are shared with TRBD1. The CDR3 is 14 residues long. The V and J ends lost 2 bases and 7 bases, in that order; junction bases with no gene match: 4. The CDR3: CASSLSGGVQPQHF. As DNA, the CDR3 is TGTGCCAGCAGTTTATCAGGGGGCGTACAGCCCCAGCATTTT.

This clonotype was recorded a few times. This chain joins TRBV20-1 and TRBJ2-7, with TRBD1 matching 8 bases. This CDR3 comprises 12 residues. Germline V gene data show CDR1 as DFQATT and CDR2 as SNEGSKA (reference sequence). The CDR3 loop reads CSAAFTGGEQYF. In DNA form, the CDR3 reads TGCAGCGCCGCCTTCACAGGGGGCGAGCAGTACTTC.

This rearrangement joins TRBV12-3 or TRBV12-4 to TRBJ2-5, with TRBD2 matching over 7 bases. The J segment lost 3 bases and the V segment lost 6 bases, leaving 10 bases of the junction unmatched. CDR3 length: 15 amino acids. The CDR3: CASRPGGGGEETQYF. The CDR3 nucleotides are TGTGCCAGCAGGCCCGGTGGGGGGGGGGAAGAGACCCAGTACTTC.

V is TRBV7-8 and J is TRBJ2-3; 7 bases are shared with TRBD2. The V gene end was trimmed by 5 bases and the J gene end by 0 bases; junction bases not matched to a gene: 8. The CDR3 runs 16 residues. Germline V lookup: CDR1 SGHVS, CDR2 FQNEAQ. The CDR3 region is CASSGEISGSTDTQYF. CDR3 in DNA: TGTGCCAGCAGCGGTGAAATTAGCGGGAGCACAGATACGCAGTATTTT.

This sequence joins TRBV24-1 and TRBJ2-2; no firm D call. CDR3 length equals 16 residues. The V end was cut by 3 bases, the J end by 4 bases, with 14 bases between. Per the germline V gene, CDR1 is KGHDR and CDR2 is SFDVKD. CDR3 in DNA: TGTGCCACCAGTGATCCCAATAGGGCTGCCACCGGGGAGCTGTTTTTT. Translation: CATSDPNRAATGELFF.

This clonotype was recorded many times. The chain uses TRBV29-1 and TRBJ2-1; D is uncertain. The CDR3 is 11 residues long. The V end was cut by 7 bases, the J end by 9 bases, with 13 bases between. CDR1 and CDR2 from the germline V gene are SQVTM and ANQGSEA. CDR3 in amino acids: CSAWAAAEQFF. The CDR3 DNA sequence: TGCAGCGCCTGGGCGGCAGCTGAGCAGTTCTTC.

In its sample, this clonotype was seen a few times. V gene TRBV20-1 combines with J gene TRBJ1-4, with D maybe TRBD1 (5 bases). The CDR3 sequence is 12 residues long. The ends were cut back, 6 bases at V and 7 bases at J, with 12 bases in the middle. Germline CDR1 and CDR2: DFQATT and SNEGSKA (reference sequence). In DNA, the CDR3 is TGCAGTGCGCTGGGGGATGGTGAAAAACTGTTTTTT. This gives the protein CSALGDGEKLFF.

Only a few counts were recorded for this clonotype. V usage is TRBV5-1 and J usage is TRBJ2-2; maybe TRBD1 (6 bases). The CDR3 is made up of 15 amino acids. V was trimmed by 0 bases and J by 6 bases, leaving 12 bases between them. Per germline, CDR1 SGHRS and CDR2 YFSETQ. The CDR3 sequence is CASSLEGGRSGELFF. The DNA for the CDR3 is TGCGCCAGCAGCTTGGAAGGGGGTCGGTCCGGGGAGCTGTTTTTT.

The chain joins TRBV15 to TRBJ2-5; 7 nucleotides align to TRBD2. The CDR3 sequence is 15 residues long. V shed 3 bases, J shed 5 bases, and the junction held 9 bases outside the gene matches. CDR1 and CDR2 (germline): LNHNV, YYDKDF (reference sequence). The CDR3 DNA reads as TGTGCCACCAGCAGCCACCTGGGGGGGAGCGAGACCCAGTACTTC. Protein: CATSSHLGGSETQYF.

This clonotype was found many times. The rearrangement joins TRBV12-3 or TRBV12-4 to TRBJ1-5; D is perhaps TRBD1 (5 bases). V shed 4 bases and J shed 1 base, with 5 bases lying between them. This CDR3 contains 13 residues. The CDR3 region has the DNA TGTGCCAGCAGTTGGGGGAGCAATCAGCCCCAGCATTTT. Translation: CASSWGSNQPQHF.